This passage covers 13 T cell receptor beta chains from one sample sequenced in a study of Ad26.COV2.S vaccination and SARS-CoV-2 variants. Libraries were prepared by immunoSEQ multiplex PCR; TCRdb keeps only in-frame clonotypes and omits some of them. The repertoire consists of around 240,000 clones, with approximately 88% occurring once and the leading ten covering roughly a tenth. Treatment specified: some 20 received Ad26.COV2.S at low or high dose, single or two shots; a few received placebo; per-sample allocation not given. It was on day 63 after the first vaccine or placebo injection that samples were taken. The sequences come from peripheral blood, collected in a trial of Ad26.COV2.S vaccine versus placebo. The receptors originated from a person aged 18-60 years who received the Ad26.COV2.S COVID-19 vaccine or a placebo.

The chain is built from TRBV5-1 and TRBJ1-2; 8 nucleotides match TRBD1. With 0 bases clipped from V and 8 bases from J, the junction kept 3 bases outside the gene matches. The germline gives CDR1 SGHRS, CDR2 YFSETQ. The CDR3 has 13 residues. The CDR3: CASSLVDREGYTF. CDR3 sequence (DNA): TGCGCCAGCAGCTTGGTGGACAGGGAAGGCTACACCTTC.

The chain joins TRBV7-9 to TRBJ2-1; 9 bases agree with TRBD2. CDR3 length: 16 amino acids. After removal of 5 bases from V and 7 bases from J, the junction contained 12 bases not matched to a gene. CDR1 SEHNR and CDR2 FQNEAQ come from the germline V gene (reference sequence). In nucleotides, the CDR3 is TGTGCCAGCAGCCTCATTGGCGGGGGGGCTGTGAATGAGCAGTTCTTC. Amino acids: CASSLIGGGAVNEQFF.

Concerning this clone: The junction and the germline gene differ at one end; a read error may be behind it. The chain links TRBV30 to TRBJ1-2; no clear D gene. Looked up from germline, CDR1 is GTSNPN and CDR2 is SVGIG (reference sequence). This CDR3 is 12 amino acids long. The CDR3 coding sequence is TGTGCCCGGAGTATGGTTAACTATGGCTACACCTTC. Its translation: CARSMVNYGYTF.

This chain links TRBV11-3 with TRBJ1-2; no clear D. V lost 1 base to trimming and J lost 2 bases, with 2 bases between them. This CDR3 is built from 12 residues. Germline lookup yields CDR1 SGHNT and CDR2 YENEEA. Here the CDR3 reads CASSLGNYGYTF. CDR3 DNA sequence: TGTGCCAGCAGCTTAGGAAACTATGGCTACACCTTC.

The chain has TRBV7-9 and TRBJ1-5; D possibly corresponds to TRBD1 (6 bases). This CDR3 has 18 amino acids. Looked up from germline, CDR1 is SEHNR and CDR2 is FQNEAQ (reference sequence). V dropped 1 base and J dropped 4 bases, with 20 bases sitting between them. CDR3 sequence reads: CASSLVVGGPLGNQPQHF. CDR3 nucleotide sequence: TGTGCCAGCAGCTTAGTCGTCGGGGGGCCTCTAGGGAATCAGCCCCAGCATTTT.

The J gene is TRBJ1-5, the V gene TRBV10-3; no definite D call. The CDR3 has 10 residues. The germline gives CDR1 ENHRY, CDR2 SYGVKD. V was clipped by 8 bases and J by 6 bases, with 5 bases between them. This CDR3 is CAIGSQPQHF. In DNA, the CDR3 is TGTGCCATCGGGTCTCAGCCCCAGCATTTT.

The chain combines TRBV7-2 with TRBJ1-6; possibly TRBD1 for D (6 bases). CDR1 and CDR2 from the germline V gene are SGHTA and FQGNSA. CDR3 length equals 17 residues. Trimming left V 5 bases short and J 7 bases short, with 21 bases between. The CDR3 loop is CASSHLQGTPGNSPLHF. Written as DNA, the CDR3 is TGTGCCAGCAGCCATTTACAGGGTACACCGGGGAATTCACCCCTCCACTTT.

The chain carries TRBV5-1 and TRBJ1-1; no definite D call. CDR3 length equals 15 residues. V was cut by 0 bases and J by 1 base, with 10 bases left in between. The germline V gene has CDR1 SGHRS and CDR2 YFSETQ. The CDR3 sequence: CASSLAAHPNTEAFF. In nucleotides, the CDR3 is TGCGCCAGCAGCTTGGCGGCGCACCCGAACACTGAAGCTTTCTTT.

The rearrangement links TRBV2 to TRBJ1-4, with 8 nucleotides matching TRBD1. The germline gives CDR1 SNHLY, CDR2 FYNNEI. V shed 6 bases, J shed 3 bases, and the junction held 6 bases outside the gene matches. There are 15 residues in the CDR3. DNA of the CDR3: TGTGCCAGCAGCCTAACAGGGGGAGCTAATGAAAAACTGTTTTTT. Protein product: CASSLTGGANEKLFF.

For the CDR3, the DNA is TGTGCCAGCAGTTACCCTCCGGGACATCCAAATCCATCGGTTAAGCAGTATTTT. It specifies CASSYPPGHPNPSVKQYF. This rearrangement joins TRBV27 to TRBJ2-3, with a weak D call TRBD1 (6 bases). V was pared by 4 bases and J by 11 bases, with 31 bases between. Germline V gene sequence: CDR1 MNHEY, CDR2 SMNVEV (reference sequence). This CDR3 spans 18 amino acids.

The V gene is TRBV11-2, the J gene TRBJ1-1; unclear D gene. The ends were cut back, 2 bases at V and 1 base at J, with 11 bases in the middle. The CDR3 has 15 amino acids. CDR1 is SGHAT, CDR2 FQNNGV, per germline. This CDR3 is CASSLTRAANTEAFF. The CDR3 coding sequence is TGTGCCAGCAGCTTAACGCGTGCAGCGAACACTGAAGCTTTCTTT.

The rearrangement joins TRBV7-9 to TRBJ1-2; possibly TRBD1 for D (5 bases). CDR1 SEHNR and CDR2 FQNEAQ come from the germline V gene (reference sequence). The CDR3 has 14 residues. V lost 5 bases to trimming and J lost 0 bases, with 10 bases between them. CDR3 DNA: TGTGCCAGCAGCCGGGACTCTTCTAACTATGGCTACACCTTC. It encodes CASSRDSSNYGYTF.

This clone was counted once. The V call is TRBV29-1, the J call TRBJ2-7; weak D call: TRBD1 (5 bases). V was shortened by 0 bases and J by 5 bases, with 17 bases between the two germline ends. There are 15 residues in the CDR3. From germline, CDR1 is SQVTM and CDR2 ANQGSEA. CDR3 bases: TGCAGCGTTGAAGACGGGCTAGGGGAAAGTAACGAGCAGTACTTC. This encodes CSVEDGLGESNEQYF.